The entry below gives a single T cell receptor beta chain sequence along with its context. Antigen: not known. Sequencing used immunoSEQ multiplex PCR; TCRdb keeps in-frame clones, though not all of them. Here the sample spans some 150,000 clones, more than 75% being singletons. The sample comes from a study of cytotoxic CD8 clonotypes in ibrutinib-treated CLL. Study-wide context: Within the patient group, 11 were relapsed/refractory and approximately 16 treatment-naive, and about 18 were IGHV unmutated. An average of around 260,000 productive templates and roughly 94,000 productive rearrangements was obtained per sample. General study points: There were few public clonotypes, and on treatment they contracted or stayed stable. For progressing versus sustained-remission patients, sampling times were not the same.

The CDR3 covers 13 residues. From germline, CDR1 is SGHRS and CDR2 YFSETQ. Trimming cost V 2 bases and J 9 bases, with 14 bases left between them. The input for sequencing was PBMCs, taken after 24 months of ibrutinib treatment. The TCR comes from a human donor with chronic lymphocytic leukemia. This chain connects TRBV5-1 to TRBJ1-2; D perhaps matches TRBD1 (5 bases). Here the CDR3 reads CASSLGADSRYTF. DNA of the CDR3: TGCGCCAGCAGCTTAGGGGCCGACAGTCGCTACACCTTC. The complete variable domain, with remaining parts taken from reference TRBV5-1 and TRBJ1-2, reads KAGVTQTPRYLIKTRGQQVTLSCSPISGHRSVSWYQQTPGQGLQFLFEYFSETQRNKGNFPGRFSGRQFSNSRSEMNVSTLELGDSALYLCASSLGADSRYTFGSGTRLTVV.